A single sample gave rise to the 11 T cell receptor beta chains below, sequenced in a study of blood T cell repertoires in COVID-19. Profiling relied on immunoSEQ multiplex PCR, and the TCRdb table lists in-frame clones only, not all of them. The profile shows 300,000 to 400,000 clones, roughly 90% of them singletons. Source material: PBMCs or T cells enriched from blood (not recorded which). These receptors all stem from a woman in her twenties or thirties with acute COVID-19.

This sequence joins TRBV7-3 and TRBJ2-3; 12 bases agree with TRBD2. This CDR3 comprises 17 residues. Germline CDR1 and CDR2: SGHTA and FQGTGA. The V and J ends lost 1 base and 6 bases, in that order; junction bases with no gene match: 8. The CDR3 sequence: CASSLSSSGGARDTQYF. DNA of the CDR3: TGTGCCAGCAGCTTAAGCTCTAGCGGGGGGGCGCGGGATACGCAGTATTTT.

A single count supports this clone. This chain links TRBV2 with TRBJ1-6; tentatively, D is TRBD1 (6 bases). CDR3 size: 14 residues. Germline V gene data show CDR1 as SNHLY and CDR2 as FYNNEI. V lost 4 bases and J 4 bases, leaving 8 bases between the germline ends. DNA for the CDR3: TGTGCCAGCAGTGCCACAGGGTATAATTCACCCCTCCACTTT. Amino acid sequence: CASSATGYNSPLHF.

This chain joins TRBV5-1 and TRBJ2-2; 10 nucleotides match TRBD1. CDR1 is SGHRS and CDR2 is YFSETQ in the germline V gene. The CDR3 has 18 amino acids. Trimming at V came to 2 bases and at J to 0 bases, leaving 7 bases not matched to a gene. The CDR3 protein is CASSLPTGGRANTGELFF. CDR3 in DNA: TGCGCCAGCAGCTTACCGACAGGGGGCAGAGCGAACACCGGGGAGCTGTTTTTT.

The chain uses TRBV27 and TRBJ1-1; D call uncertain. CDR1 is MNHEY and CDR2 is SMNVEV in the germline V gene (reference sequence). The ends were cut back, 4 bases at V and 6 bases at J, with 24 bases in the middle. The CDR3 consists of 17 residues. CDR3 bases: TGTGCCAGCAGTTCGGCAGTGAGTTTGAGGGTAAAATCTGAAGCTTTCTTT. Encoded protein: CASSSAVSLRVKSEAFF.

This rearrangement joins TRBV21-1 to TRBJ2-7; the table's TRBD1 call for D was not verified on the DNA. TRBV21-1 is shown as a pseudogene. The CDR3 consists of 14 residues. CDR3 sequence reads: CASSQTDRVNEQYF. The CDR3 DNA follows: TGTGCCAGCAGCCAGACCGACAGGGTCAACGAGCAGTACTTC.

The rearrangement links TRBV3-1 (or the pseudogene TRBV3-2) to TRBJ2-5; 9 bases agree with TRBD2. Per the germline V gene, CDR1 is LGHDT and CDR2 is YNNKEL (reference sequence). The V and J ends lost 1 base and 3 bases, in that order; junction bases with no gene match: 9. The CDR3 is 17 amino acids. CDR3 nucleotides: TGTGCCAGCAGCCAAGTGGCTAGCGGGGTGCAAAAAGAGACCCAGTACTTC. Translating gives CASSQVASGVQKETQYF.

The rearrangement links TRBV5-1 to TRBJ2-1; 12 positions match TRBD2. Germline-derived CDR1 and CDR2 are SGHRS and YFSETQ. The J segment lost 6 bases and the V segment lost 0 bases, leaving 10 bases of the junction unmatched. The CDR3 loop spans 18 amino acids. The CDR3 region has the DNA TGCGCCAGCAGCTTGGCCCCTAGCGGGGGGGCGAGGGGCAATGAGCAGTTCTTC. As protein: CASSLAPSGGARGNEQFF.

The chain recombines TRBV28 with TRBJ2-3; 8 positions match TRBD1. CDR1 is MDHEN and CDR2 is SYDVKM in the germline V gene. The J segment lost 5 bases and the V segment lost 3 bases, leaving 4 bases of the junction unmatched. This CDR3 region has 14 residues. The CDR3 DNA follows: TGTGCCAGCAGTTTCGACAGGGGAGGAGATACGCAGTATTTT. This codes for CASSFDRGGDTQYF.

The chain couples TRBV4-3 to TRBJ2-2; a possible D gene is TRBD1 (5 bases). V was trimmed by 4 bases and J by 0 bases, leaving 15 bases between them. The CDR3 covers 17 residues. Germline V gene data show CDR1 as LGHNA and CDR2 as YSLEER. The CDR3 reads CASSPYPGQSNTGELFF. DNA of the CDR3: TGCGCCAGCAGCCCTTACCCAGGACAATCGAACACCGGGGAGCTGTTTTTT.

This clone was counted a few times. The chain uses TRBV3-1 (or the pseudogene TRBV3-2) and TRBJ2-1, with 11 bases aligning to TRBD2. With 2 bases clipped from V and 6 bases from J, the junction kept 9 bases outside the gene matches. The length of the CDR3 is 17 residues. CDR1 and CDR2 from the germline V gene are LGHDT and YNNKEL (reference sequence). CDR3 residues: CASSQTSGTSGSNEQFF. CDR3 coding DNA: TGTGCCAGCAGCCAAACTTCCGGGACTAGCGGCTCCAATGAGCAGTTCTTC.

V and J are TRBV7-9 and TRBJ1-3; 8 nucleotides agree with TRBD1. The CDR3 sequence is 16 residues long. Germline assignment: CDR1 SEHNR and CDR2 FQNEAQ (reference sequence). Germline trimming cut 5 bases from V and 4 bases from J; bases unmatched to any gene: 10. The CDR3: CASSVRGRLTGNTIYF. In nucleotides, the CDR3 is TGTGCCAGCAGCGTCAGGGGGCGACTTACCGGAAACACCATATATTTT.